These 11 T cell receptor beta chains originate from one sample sequenced in a study of shared clonotypes between healthy human individuals. Assay used: immunoSEQ multiplex PCR; TCRdb lists only in-frame clones, some missing. Of some 480,000 clones listed, about 80% were seen once; the top ten hold approximately 12%. The specimen sequenced was PBMCs. These receptors came from a woman aged 40 to 50 in good health. Some clones in this sample may be carry-over from other donors' samples.

The chain is built from TRBV9 and TRBJ2-1, with D possibly being TRBD1 (6 bases). CDR1 is SGDLS, CDR2 YYNGEE, per germline. V was shortened by 3 bases and J by 9 bases, with 22 bases between the two germline ends. The CDR3 length is 16 residues. The CDR3 protein is CASSEVPGTHYGEQFF. The CDR3 DNA reads TGTGCCAGCAGCGAGGTCCCCGGGACACATTATGGTGAGCAGTTCTTC. Based on the CDR3 plus reference TRBV9 and TRBJ2-1, the full variable domain is DSGVTQTPKHLITATGQRVTLRCSPRSGDLSVYWYQQSLDQGLQFLIQYYNGEERAKGNILERFSAQQFPDLHSELNLSSLELGDSALYFCASSEVPGTHYGEQFFGPGTRLTVL.

The CDR3: CASSIGLAGETQYF. The DNA of the CDR3 is TGCGCCAGCAGCATCGGACTAGCGGGGGAGACCCAGTACTTC. The rearrangement links TRBV10-1 to TRBJ2-5; 12 positions agree with TRBD2. Germline CDR1 reads WNHNN; CDR2 reads SYGVQD (reference sequence). This CDR3 comprises 14 residues. The V gene end was trimmed by 6 bases and the J gene end by 5 bases; junction bases not matched to a gene: 4.

Note on this clone: Different DNA sequences within this sample yield the same CDR3. The V gene is TRBV10-3, the J gene TRBJ2-3; a weak D match, TRBD1 (6 bases). Germline CDR1 and CDR2: ENHRY and SYGVKD. The V gene lost 10 bases and the J gene lost 3 bases, with 11 bases spanning the gap. There are 12 residues in the CDR3. This CDR3 is CATGTSTDTQYF. CDR3 in DNA: TGTGCCACCGGGACATCGACAGATACGCAGTATTTT.

This chain connects TRBV5-4 to TRBJ2-1, with D perhaps TRBD1 or TRBD2 (5 bases each). Germline assignment: CDR1 SGHNT and CDR2 YYREEE (reference sequence). V was pared by 5 bases and J by 7 bases, with 10 bases between. The CDR3 covers 12 residues. The CDR3 protein is CASSTGLNEQFF. The CDR3 nucleotides are TGTGCCAGCAGTACAGGACTGAATGAGCAGTTCTTC.

This clone showed up just once. V usage is TRBV28 and J usage is TRBJ1-3, with D possibly being TRBD1 (6 bases). Deletions cut 5 bases from V and 3 bases from J, with 8 bases between. The CDR3 spans 13 residues. CDR1 is MDHEN and CDR2 is SYDVKM in the germline V gene. As DNA, the CDR3 is TGTGCCAGCAGTACAGGGTATGGAAACACCATATATTTT. It translates to CASSTGYGNTIYF.

The chain employs TRBV5-1 and TRBJ2-2; 11 nucleotides align to TRBD2. The germline V gene has CDR1 SGHRS and CDR2 YFSETQ. The CDR3 extends over 17 amino acids. V was pared by 0 bases and J by 6 bases, with 7 bases of the junction left unmatched. The CDR3 DNA reads TGCGCCAGCAGCTTGGCGGGTCTAGCGGGAGGAGCCGGGGAGCTGTTTTTT. Encoded protein: CASSLAGLAGGAGELFF.

This clone was recorded many times. The rearrangement joins TRBV7-3 to TRBJ2-7; 8 bases line up with TRBD1. J lost 7 bases, V lost 5 bases, and 7 bases had no gene match. The CDR3 extends over 13 amino acids. The germline gives CDR1 SGHTA, CDR2 FQGTGA. CDR3 protein: CASSTTGVGEQYF. The CDR3 coding sequence is TGTGCCAGCAGCACGACAGGGGTGGGAGAGCAGTACTTC.

As regards this clone: Mismatch with germline at one junction end may stem from a read error. The J gene is TRBJ2-1, the V gene TRBV18; a weak D match, TRBD2 (5 bases). CDR3 size: 11 residues. Germline loops: CDR1 KGHSH, CDR2 LQKENI. Here the CDR3 DNA reads TGTGCCAGCTCACCAGAACTAGACCTGGTCTTC. Amino acids: CASSPELDLVF.

This clone was found a few times. The chain couples TRBV9 to TRBJ2-7; 9 bases agree with TRBD1. V lost 3 bases to trimming and J lost 3 bases; unmatched junction nucleotides: 1. The CDR3 totals 13 residues. Germline-derived CDR1 and CDR2 are SGDLS and YYNGEE. The CDR3 coding sequence is TGTGCCAGCAGCGGGGGACAGGGCTACGAGCAGTACTTC. Protein product: CASSGGQGYEQYF.

This chain connects TRBV6-5 to TRBJ1-5, with D possibly TRBD1 on 5 matching bases. This CDR3 is built from 14 residues. Trimming stripped 5 bases from V and 2 bases from J, with 10 bases between. The germline V gene has CDR1 MNHEY and CDR2 SVGAGI. In DNA form, the CDR3 reads TGTGCCAGCAGTCGGAGACAGCGCAATCAGCCCCAGCATTTT. It is translated as CASSRRQRNQPQHF.

This clone was seen just once. V gene TRBV7-2 combines with J gene TRBJ1-2; the D gene is possibly TRBD1 (5 bases). The germline V gene encodes CDR1 SGHTA and CDR2 FQGNSA. Trimming removed 3 bases from V and 9 bases from J, with 11 bases in between. The CDR3 is 12 amino acids. CDR3 DNA: TGTGCCAGCAGCTTGGGGACGGACCGCTACACCTTC. Amino acid sequence: CASSLGTDRYTF.